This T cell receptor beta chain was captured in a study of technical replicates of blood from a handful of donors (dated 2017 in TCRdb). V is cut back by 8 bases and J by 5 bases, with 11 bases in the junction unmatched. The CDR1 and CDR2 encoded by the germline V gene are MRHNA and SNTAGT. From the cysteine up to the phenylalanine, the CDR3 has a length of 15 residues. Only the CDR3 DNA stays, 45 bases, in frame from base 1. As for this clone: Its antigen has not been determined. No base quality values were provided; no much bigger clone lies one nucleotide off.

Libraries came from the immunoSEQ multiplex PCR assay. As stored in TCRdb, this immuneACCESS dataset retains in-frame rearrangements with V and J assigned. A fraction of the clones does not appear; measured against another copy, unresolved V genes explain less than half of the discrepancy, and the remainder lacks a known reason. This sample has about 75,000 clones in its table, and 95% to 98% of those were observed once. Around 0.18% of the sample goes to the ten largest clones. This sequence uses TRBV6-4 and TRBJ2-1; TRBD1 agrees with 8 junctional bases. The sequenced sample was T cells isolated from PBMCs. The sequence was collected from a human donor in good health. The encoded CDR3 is CASRIETGAHNEQFF. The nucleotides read TGTGCCAGCCGGATCGAGACAGGGGCCCACAATGAGCAGTTCTTC.